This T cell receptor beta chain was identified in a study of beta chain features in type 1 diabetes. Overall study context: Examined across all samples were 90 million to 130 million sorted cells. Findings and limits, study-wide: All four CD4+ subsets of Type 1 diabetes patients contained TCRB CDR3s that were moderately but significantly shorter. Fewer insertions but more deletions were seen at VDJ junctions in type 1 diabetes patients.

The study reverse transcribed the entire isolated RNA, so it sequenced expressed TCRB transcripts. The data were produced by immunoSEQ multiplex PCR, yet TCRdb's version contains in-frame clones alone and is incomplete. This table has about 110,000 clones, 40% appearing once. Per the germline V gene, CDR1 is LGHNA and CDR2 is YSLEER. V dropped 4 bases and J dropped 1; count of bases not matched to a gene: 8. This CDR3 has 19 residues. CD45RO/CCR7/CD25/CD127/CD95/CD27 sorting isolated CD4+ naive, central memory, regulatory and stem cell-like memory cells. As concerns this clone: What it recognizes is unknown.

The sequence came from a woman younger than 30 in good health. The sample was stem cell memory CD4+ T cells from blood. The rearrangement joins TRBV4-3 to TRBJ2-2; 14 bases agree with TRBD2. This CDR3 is CASSRRRLAGGQNTGELFF. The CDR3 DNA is TGCGCCAGCAGCCGCAGGAGACTAGCGGGAGGGCAGAACACCGGGGAGCTGTTTTTT.